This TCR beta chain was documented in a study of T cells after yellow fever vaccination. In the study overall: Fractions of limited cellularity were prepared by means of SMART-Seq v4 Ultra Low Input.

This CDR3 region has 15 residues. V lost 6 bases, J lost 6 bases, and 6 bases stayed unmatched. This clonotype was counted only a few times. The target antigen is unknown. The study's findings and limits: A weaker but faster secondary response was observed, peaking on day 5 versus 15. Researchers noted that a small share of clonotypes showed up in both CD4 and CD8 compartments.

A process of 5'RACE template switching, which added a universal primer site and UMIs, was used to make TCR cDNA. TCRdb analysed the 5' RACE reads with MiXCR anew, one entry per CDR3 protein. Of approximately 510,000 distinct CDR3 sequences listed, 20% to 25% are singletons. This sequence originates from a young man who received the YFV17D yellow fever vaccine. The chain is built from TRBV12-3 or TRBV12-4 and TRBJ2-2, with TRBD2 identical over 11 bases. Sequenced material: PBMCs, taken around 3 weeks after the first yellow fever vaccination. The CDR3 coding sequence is TGTGCCAGCAGGGTGACTAGCGGGGTATCCGGGGAGCTGTTTTTT. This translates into CASRVTSGVSGELFF.